This T cell receptor beta chain comes out of a study of T cells in localized non-small cell lung cancer (dated by TCRdb to 2019 to 2021). Background for the entire study: Comparing tumors with uninvolved tumor-adjacent lungs, the study looked at the T cell repertoires of 236 patients with early-stage NSCLC. The cohort consisted of 200 to 300 treatment-naive NSCLC patients whose localized lung tumors had been resected. Of the NSCLC patients, around 130 were male and roughly 100 were female, and the mean age was approximately 64 years.

At diagnosis, tumor, uninvolved tumor-adjacent lung and peripheral blood were collected and then preserved as a mix of FFPE and fresh-frozen material. From V the trimming removes 6 bases and from J it removes 5 bases, while the gene matches leave 9 bases of the junction unaccounted for. The CDR3 sequence holds 15 residues, the cysteine and phenylalanine included. Solely the CDR3 DNA is kept, with 45 bases framed from the first base. The germline V gene encodes CDR1 MDHEN and CDR2 SYDVKM. A remark on this clone: Its target antigen remains unknown. The input lacks base qualities; no much larger clone sits a single base away.

Beyond this particular receptor, the publication reports: Since the design was exploratory, TCR variables were selected using unadjusted p-values with no false-discovery rate correction. Multi-region tumor sequencing was not performed, so intratumor heterogeneity could not be excluded. Higher T cell density in blood was associated with longer overall survival, whereas higher clonality in adjacent lung was associated with shorter survival. Uninvolved tumor-adjacent lung showed the highest T cell clonality, higher than tumor, which suggests more focused antigenic responses in the uninvolved tumor-adjacent lung. Of the top 100 tumor clones, a median of approximately 60 were detected in paired uninvolved adjacent lung; under 35 were also among that lung's top 100.

TCR beta CDR3 regions were sequenced from DNA using the immunoSEQ Assay. The authors' pipeline ran thus. T cell density was computed as TCR beta template counts normalized to usable DNA estimated by amplifying housekeeping genes. Using the preseqR package, richness was estimated by extrapolating to 120,000 templates for tissue samples and 400,000 templates for PBMC samples. Clonality was calculated as one minus Pielou's evenness. Tissue-enriched TCRs were identified through differential abundance testing performed on productive amino-acid clonotypes, with a minimum total count of 5 and an alpha of 0.1. The Jaccard Index and the Morisita Overlap Index were used to quantify repertoire overlap between compartments. TCR beta CDR3s were clustered by GLIPH together with public tetramer-defined viral CDR3s, and at least three viral sequences plus V-gene enrichment were required for viral motifs. In its TCRdb copy, this immuneACCESS table keeps in-frame sequences only and misses some clones. Where compared with another copy, unresolved V genes explain less than half of these, and the others have no known cause. That table supplies the V and J calls and clone size; D and trimming were determined from the DNA. The table for this sample lists about 3,500 clones; 15% to 25% of them were counted only once. The ten largest clones represent less than 5.5% of the sample.

The chain employs TRBV28 and TRBJ2-2; 7 bases in between match TRBD2. The receptor was derived from a female donor older than 55 with stage II lung adenocarcinoma. The specimen comprised lung tumor tissue, sampled before any cancer treatment. CDR3 protein: CASRAPGLRTGELFF. DNA sequence: TGTGCCAGCAGGGCACCGGGACTACGGACCGGGGAGCTGTTTTTT.